This TCR beta chain came from a study of T cell responses to AZD1222 COVID-19 vaccine. Notes on the study in general: The peak T cell response came first, and repertoires were sampled only after it. Clonal diversity was possibly underestimated; the donors were predominantly white British and more often female. Spike-specific TCR repertoires showed rising breadth and depth after two AZD1222 doses. There were vaccine-associated CD4 TCRs across spike, dominant at 160-218 and 743-854.

To note about this clone: The target antigen is unknown.

Germline CDR1 reads LGHDT; CDR2 reads YNNKEL (reference sequence). This CDR3 is 13 amino acids long. Trimming took 5 bases from V and 3 from J, leaving 9 bases between them. This table comes from immunoSEQ multiplex PCR, and its TCRdb copy is limited to in-frame clones, with some not included. The sample lists 110,000 or so clones, 90% occurring once. The sequence was collected from an adult who received the MenACWY meningococcal vaccine as a control. The V gene is TRBV3-1 (or the pseudogene TRBV3-2), the J gene TRBJ2-3, with D unresolved. The starting material was peripheral blood, obtained 28 days after the second dose of the MenACWY control vaccine. CDR3 region: CASSTRGTDTQYF. The CDR3 DNA sequence: TGTGCCAGCAGCACCCGCGGAACAGATACGCAGTATTTT.